This is a list of T cell receptor beta chains from one sample in a study of blood T cell repertoires in COVID-19. TCRdb keeps only in-frame clones here, not all; method: immunoSEQ multiplex PCR. The repertoire holds under 200,000 clones, with roughly 87% as singletons. Sequenced: PBMCs or T cells enriched from blood (not recorded which). These receptors were taken from a man over 45 who had recovered from COVID-19. Both conserved end residues are trimmed from each CDR3.

j_call: TRBJ2-5
v_call: TRBV7-8
cdr3_aa: ASSLSRVQETQY

j_call: TRBJ2-7
v_call: TRBV21-1
cdr3_aa: ASSKEFPGELSEQY

j_call: TRBJ1-1
v_call: TRBV5-5
cdr3_aa: ASSLTGNTEAF

j_call: TRBJ1-2
v_call: TRBV6-5
cdr3_aa: ASRQTANYGYT

j_call: TRBJ2-2
v_call: TRBV2
cdr3_aa: ASSEWQGATGELF

j_call: TRBJ1-2
v_call: TRBV27
cdr3_aa: ASSLREAGPTSNYGYT

j_call: TRBJ1-1
v_call: TRBV6-5
cdr3_aa: ASNLDSGGTEAF

j_call: TRBJ2-5
v_call: TRBV19
cdr3_aa: ASSIQPSGLGETQY

j_call: TRBJ2-3
v_call: TRBV27
cdr3_aa: ASSFLRGLDTQY

j_call: TRBJ1-1
v_call: TRBV5-1
cdr3_aa: ASSLVTGTQNTEAF

j_call: TRBJ1-2
v_call: TRBV28
cdr3_aa: ASRTGGVNYGYT

j_call: TRBJ1-5
v_call: TRBV19
cdr3_aa: ASSMSINQPQH

j_call: TRBJ1-5
v_call: TRBV21-1
cdr3_aa: ASSLQNSGTGNVFYQPQH

j_call: TRBJ1-2
v_call: TRBV24-1
cdr3_aa: ATSDFSAQGRGLYGYT

j_call: TRBJ1-5
v_call: TRBV2
cdr3_aa: ASSPTGYQPQH

j_call: TRBJ2-1
v_call: TRBV5-5
cdr3_aa: ASSLPSGRTTDEQF

j_call: TRBJ2-5
v_call: TRBV28
cdr3_aa: ASSPPGTENIQETQY